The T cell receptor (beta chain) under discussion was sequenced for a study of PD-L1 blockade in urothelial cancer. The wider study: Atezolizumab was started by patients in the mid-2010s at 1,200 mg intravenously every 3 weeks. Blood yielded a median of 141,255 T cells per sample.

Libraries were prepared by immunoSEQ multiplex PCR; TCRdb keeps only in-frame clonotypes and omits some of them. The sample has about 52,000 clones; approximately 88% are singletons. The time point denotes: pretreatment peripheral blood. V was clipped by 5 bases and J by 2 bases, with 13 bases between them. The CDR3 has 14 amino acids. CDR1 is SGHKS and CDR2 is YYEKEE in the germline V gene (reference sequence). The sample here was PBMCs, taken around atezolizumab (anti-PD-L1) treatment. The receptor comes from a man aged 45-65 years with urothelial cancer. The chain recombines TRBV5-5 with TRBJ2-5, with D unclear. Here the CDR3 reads CASRLQVAQETQYF. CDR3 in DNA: TGTGCCAGCAGGCTGCAGGTGGCACAAGAGACCCAGTACTTC.